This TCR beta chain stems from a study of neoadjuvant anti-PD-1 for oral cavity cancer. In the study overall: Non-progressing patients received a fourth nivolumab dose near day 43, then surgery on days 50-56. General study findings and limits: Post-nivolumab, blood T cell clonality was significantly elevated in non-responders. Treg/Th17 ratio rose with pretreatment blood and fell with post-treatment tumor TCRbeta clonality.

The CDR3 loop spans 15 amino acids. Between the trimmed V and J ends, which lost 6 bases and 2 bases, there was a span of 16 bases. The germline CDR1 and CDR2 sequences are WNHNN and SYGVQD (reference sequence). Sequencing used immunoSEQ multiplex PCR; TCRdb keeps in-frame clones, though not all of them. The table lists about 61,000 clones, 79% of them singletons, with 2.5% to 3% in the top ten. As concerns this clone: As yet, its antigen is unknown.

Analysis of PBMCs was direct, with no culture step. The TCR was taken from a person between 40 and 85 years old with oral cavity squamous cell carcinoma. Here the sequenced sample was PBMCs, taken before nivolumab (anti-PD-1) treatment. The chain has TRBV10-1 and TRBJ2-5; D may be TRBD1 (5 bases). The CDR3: CASSPYRRGQETQYF. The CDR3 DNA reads TGCGCCAGCAGCCCGTACAGGAGAGGTCAAGAGACCCAGTACTTC.